Included here is one T cell receptor (beta chain) sequence, with context. Its antigen is not known. The sample originates from a study of OX40 agonist ivuxolimab in advanced cancers. Study results and caveats: Low normalized T-cell clonal expansion was also seen in some nonresponders. CD4+ T cells averaged fewer expanded clones than CD8+ T cells.

Profiled with immunoSEQ multiplex PCR; TCRdb holds only in-frame clones, not every one. The sample has about 120,000 clones; more than 80% are singletons. Germline CDR1 is SGDLS and CDR2 is YYNGEE. V dropped 0 bases and J dropped 7 bases, with 10 bases sitting between them. The CDR3 consists of 13 residues. Sequencing used CD4+ or CD8+ T cells sorted from blood, obtained in a trial of the OX40 agonist ivuxolimab. The rearrangement joins TRBV9 to TRBJ1-2; D is possibly TRBD1 (5 bases). This receptor was obtained from an adult with an advanced solid tumor such as melanoma, head and neck, liver or kidney cancer. CDR3 sequence: CASSVEGRGGYTF. DNA of the CDR3: TGTGCCAGCAGCGTAGAAGGGAGGGGTGGCTACACCTTC.